These 15 T cell receptor beta chains were all obtained from the same sample, sequenced in a study of T cells after yellow fever vaccination. One entry per CDR3 protein results from TCRdb running MiXCR on the 5' RACE reads. The sample consists of 300,000 to 400,000 distinct CDR3 sequences, about 8.7% of them appearing once. The sample consisted of PBMCs, taken on the day of the first yellow fever vaccination. These receptors were taken from a man aged 18 to 30 who received the YFV17D yellow fever vaccine.

This clonotype turned up a few times. The V and J genes are TRBV24-1 and TRBJ2-3, with a tentative D call TRBD1 (5 bases). CDR1 and CDR2 (germline): KGHDR, SFDVKD. The CDR3 has 13 residues. Trimming removed 11 bases from V and 2 bases from J, with 13 bases in between. CDR3 sequence (DNA): TGTGCCAGCGCGACAGTTTCCACAGATACGCAGTATTTT. Translating it yields CASATVSTDTQYF.

This sequence joins TRBV20-1 and TRBJ1-5; maybe TRBD1 (5 bases). CDR1 is DFQATT, CDR2 SNEGSKA, per germline (reference sequence). The CDR3 sequence is 14 residues long. Between the trimmed V and J ends, which lost 3 bases and 0 bases, there was a span of 9 bases. The CDR3 nucleotides read TGCAGTGCTAGGCAGGGCGATAGCAATCAGCCCCAGCATTTT. Amino acids: CSARQGDSNQPQHF.

The table lists this clonotype with a few counts. CDR3 nucleotide sequence: TGCAGTGCTAGAGGACCGGGACAGGGTTGGGAAAAACTGTTTTTT. Its translation is CSARGPGQGWEKLFF. The chain combines TRBV20-1 with TRBJ1-4; TRBD1 agrees at 9 bases. The CDR3 is 15 residues long. CDR1 is DFQATT and CDR2 is SNEGSKA in the germline V gene (reference sequence). With V trimmed by 1 base and J by 8 bases, 8 bases remained unmatched.

This chain joins TRBV18 and TRBJ1-1; 8 bases are shared with TRBD1. V lost 3 bases and J lost 3; bases outside the gene matches: 3. This CDR3 is 14 amino acids long. Germline V gene data show CDR1 as KGHSH and CDR2 as LQKENI. The CDR3 protein is CASSPTGGDTEAFF. The CDR3 nucleotides are TGTGCCAGCTCACCTACAGGGGGTGACACTGAAGCTTTCTTT.

The J gene is TRBJ2-3, the V gene TRBV4-1, with D tentatively TRBD2 (6 bases). CDR1 is MGHRA and CDR2 is YSYEKL in the germline V gene. Trimming took off 3 bases at V and 0 bases at J, with 19 bases between the two ends. This CDR3 contains 18 residues. The DNA for the CDR3 is TGCGCCAGCAGCCATCCGTCGACTGGGACTCGAAGCACAGATACGCAGTATTTT. This codes for CASSHPSTGTRSTDTQYF.

The rearrangement joins TRBV3-1 to TRBJ2-7; D is undetermined. Germline values: CDR1 LGHDT, CDR2 YNNKEL (reference sequence). The CDR3 has 13 residues. The ends were cut back, 4 bases at V and 5 bases at J, with 12 bases in the middle. CDR3 in DNA: TGTGCCAGCAGCCTAGGATTAGCCGACGAGCAGTACGTC. Translating it yields CASSLGLADEQYV.

This clonotype was seen repeatedly, ten times or more. The CDR3 is CSATPNALNYEQYV. The CDR3 DNA is TGCAGCGCTACCCCGAACGCACTCAACTACGAGCAGTACGTC. The chain couples TRBV20-1 to TRBJ2-7; D ambiguous. CDR3 length equals 14 residues. CDR1 and CDR2 (germline): DFQATT, SNEGSKA (reference sequence).

Ten or more counts support this clonotype. The gene calls are TRBV10-2 and TRBJ2-2; 11 positions agree with TRBD2. There are 13 residues in the CDR3. The junction had 3 bases not matched to a gene; V was cut back by 6 bases and J by 9 bases. CDR1 and CDR2 from the germline V gene are WSHSY and SAAADI. CDR3 amino acids: CASRTSGGWELFF. CDR3 coding DNA: TGCGCCAGCAGAACTAGCGGGGGCTGGGAGCTGTTTTTT.

This clonotype was picked up many times. The chain has TRBV3-1 and TRBJ2-5; perhaps TRBD2 as D (6 bases). The length of the CDR3 is 14 residues. CDR1 is LGHDT and CDR2 is YNNKEL in the germline V gene (reference sequence). Trimming shortened V by 1 base and J by 1 base, and 7 bases separated the two germline ends. CDR3 in DNA: TGTGCCAGCAGCCAAGGGGAGGCCCAAGAGACCCAGTACTTC. It encodes CASSQGEAQETQYF.

The CDR3 protein is CASSQGGLAGGSADTQYF. CDR3 DNA sequence: TGTGCCAGCAGCCAGGGCGGACTAGCGGGGGGTAGTGCAGATACGCAGTATTTT. The rearrangement joins TRBV4-2 to TRBJ2-3, with TRBD2 matching over 14 bases. CDR1 and CDR2 from the germline V gene are LGHNA and YNFKEQ. With 3 bases clipped from V and 4 bases from J, the junction kept 9 bases outside the gene matches. The CDR3 runs 18 residues.

This clonotype was seen only a few times. V gene TRBV12-3 or TRBV12-4 combines with J gene TRBJ2-5; D is ambiguous. The CDR3 length is 15 residues. V was shortened by 4 bases and J by 1 base, with 13 bases between the two germline ends. The CDR3 sequence: CASSWSAGAQETQYF. CDR3 coding DNA: TGTGCCAGCAGTTGGAGTGCAGGAGCCCAAGAGACCCAGTACTTC.

The chain employs TRBV6-2 or TRBV6-3 and TRBJ2-7, with 10 bases fitting TRBD2. This CDR3 is 15 amino acids long. Germline V gene lookup returns CDR1 MNHEY and CDR2 SVGEGT. Trimming cost V 6 bases and J 6 bases; bases outside gene matches: 11. The CDR3 DNA sequence: TGTGCCAGCAGCCCCCAACGGACTAGCGGTACCGAGCAGTACTTC. Translation: CASSPQRTSGTEQYF.

This chain links TRBV12-3 or TRBV12-4 with TRBJ2-7, with D perhaps given as TRBD1 or TRBD2 (5 bases each). The CDR3 is 15 amino acids. Trimming took off 3 bases at V and 1 base at J, with 13 bases between the two ends. The CDR3 region is CASSLGDEGSYEQYF. CDR3 DNA: TGTGCCAGCAGTTTGGGGGATGAGGGGTCCTACGAGCAGTACTTC.

The chain uses TRBV7-2 and TRBJ2-7, with 7 bases that match TRBD2. V was clipped by 6 bases and J by 1 base; unmatched bases: 6. This CDR3 contains 14 residues. The V gene's germline CDR1 is SGHTA and CDR2 FQGNSA. In DNA, the CDR3 is TGTGCCAGCAGTTTCACGGGGGGTTCCTACGAGCAGTACTTC. Translation: CASSFTGGSYEQYF.

This clonotype was recorded at least ten times. The chain carries TRBV12-3 or TRBV12-4 and TRBJ2-1; TRBD1 might be the D (5 bases). The CDR3 sequence is 14 residues long. Trimming removed 2 bases from V and 7 bases from J, with 12 bases in between. The CDR3: CASSLPQGANEQFF. The CDR3 bases are TGTGCCAGCAGTTTACCCCAGGGTGCGAATGAGCAGTTCTTC.